This TCR beta chain originates from a study of blood T cell repertoires in COVID-19. Study as a whole: In each case, the material was cDNA or gDNA derived from T cells, B-cell-depleted T cells, or PBMCs.

In its sample, this clone was seen a few times. The table came from immunoSEQ multiplex PCR; TCRdb's copy has only in-frame clones and leaves some out. The sample gives about 170,000 clones, approximately 83% of which show up once; under 13% is in the top ten. The sample comprised peripheral blood. The TCR comes from a man aged 65 to 85 with active or convalescent COVID-19.

CDR3 protein: CASKGHGELFF. DNA of the CDR3: TGTGCCAGCAAGGGGCACGGGGAGCTGTTTTTT. This sequence joins TRBV25-1 and TRBJ2-2; tentatively, D is TRBD1 (5 bases). The CDR3 sequence is 11 residues long. The ends were cut back, 7 bases at V and 7 bases at J, with 7 bases in the middle. Per germline, CDR1 MGHDK and CDR2 SYGVNS.